This T cell receptor beta chain was recovered during a study of blood T cells in healthy people across ages (dated by TCRdb to 2013 to 2016). In the study overall: In model experiments, template switching captured roughly one uniquely barcoded TCR beta cDNA molecule for every two T cells. To track age-related changes in TCR beta repertoire diversity, the study relied on deep sequencing normalized with unique cDNA molecular identifiers. Donors were grouped into four age groups: young (average 16 years), middle-aged (about 40), aged (approximately 67) and long-lived (about 89). Donors of different ages were randomly distributed across sequencing lanes to avoid experimental bias. For two donors (one aged 18 to 29 and one aged 80 or older), the study analyzed two additional independent replicas of 1 million unique cDNA reads from the same blood draw. What the study reported, not specific to this receptor: Total diversity estimates from one million sequenced T cells were considered lower bounds and underestimates. As age increased, observed TCR beta diversity per million T cells dropped in a roughly linear way, and a significant reduction was already evident by age approximately 40. Because the CMV infection status of the donors was unknown, age-related changes in expanded clonotypes may potentially have been confounded. Bulk unsorted PBMC profiling prevented conclusive comparison of naive and antigen-experienced compartments. Compared with the aged group, more naive CD4+ T cells, fewer expanded clones and increased TCR diversity were shown by the long-lived group, suggesting age selection. There was a strong correlation between observed TCR beta diversity and the percentage of naive T cells measured by flow cytometry.

This clonotype was seen many times. Its antigen is not yet known. One base away there is no much larger clone; base qualities are not given. Libraries were made using 5' RACE. The instrument given in TCRdb is Illumina HiSeq 2500. The second PCR ran for about 7 to 11 cycles and used a J-beta primer mix along with a sample-barcoded 5' primer. A unique molecular identifier was introduced onto each TCR beta cDNA molecule by a template-switch 5' adaptor carrying 12 random nucleotides. Each sample yielded at least 3 million CDR3-containing paired-end reads. First-strand cDNA synthesis was performed from all RNA using the Mint cDNA synthesis kit, with priming by a TRBC-specific oligonucleotide. After uracil-DNA glycosylase treatment, a first 18-cycle PCR used universal primers M1SS and BC2_uni_R on all cDNA. The paper's data handling went like this. Normalization of each sample was performed by random selection of 1 million high-quality reads, each carrying a distinct molecular identifier. Reads sharing molecular identifiers were discarded rather than binned into consensus sequences. CDR3 identification, clonotype clustering and error correction used MiTCR with a Q25 quality threshold and the strictest error-elimination algorithm. Lower-bound total TCR beta diversity was estimated with a nonparametric unseen species model using Euler transformation. Starting from the raw public reads, TCRdb applied fastp trimming at Q25, assembled clones with MiXCR and retained in-frame beta chains. Identical CDR3 proteins give one entry, which carries the most common genes and DNA. TCRdb, not the original authors, processed these V and J calls. The sample includes roughly 900,000 distinct CDR3 sequences, with roughly 26% observed a single time. 17% of the sample is in the top ten clones.

The 39 donors, aged about 6 to 100 years, were systemically healthy Caucasian individuals from Russia. Each donor gave about 10 milliliters of peripheral blood, drawn into EDTA-treated Vacutainer tubes. Ficoll-Paque density-gradient centrifugation was used to isolate PBMCs, with at least 7 million obtained per sample. Total RNA, at least 6 micrograms per sample, was extracted from PBMCs with Trizol reagent. For every donor, an aliquot of PBMCs went through flow cytometry to measure the percentages of naive CD45RAhigh/CD27high T cells. CDR1 SGHTA and CDR2 FQGNSA are derived from the germline V gene. The junction shows trimming of 1 base on V and 4 bases on J, plus 10 bases between the germline ends. Its CDR3 holds 14 amino acids, cysteine through phenylalanine. The kept DNA is CDR3 alone, 42 bases in frame from the first base.

The sequence links TRBV7-2 to TRBJ2-5; the D match is possibly TRBD1 or TRBD2, with 5 bases aligned in each. Specimen: blood. This sequence was found in a woman of 80 years or more in good health. In nucleotide form, the sequence is TGTGCCAGCAGCTTAGTCGGGGCCCCAGAGACCCAGTACTTC. It is translated as CASSLVGAPETQYF.